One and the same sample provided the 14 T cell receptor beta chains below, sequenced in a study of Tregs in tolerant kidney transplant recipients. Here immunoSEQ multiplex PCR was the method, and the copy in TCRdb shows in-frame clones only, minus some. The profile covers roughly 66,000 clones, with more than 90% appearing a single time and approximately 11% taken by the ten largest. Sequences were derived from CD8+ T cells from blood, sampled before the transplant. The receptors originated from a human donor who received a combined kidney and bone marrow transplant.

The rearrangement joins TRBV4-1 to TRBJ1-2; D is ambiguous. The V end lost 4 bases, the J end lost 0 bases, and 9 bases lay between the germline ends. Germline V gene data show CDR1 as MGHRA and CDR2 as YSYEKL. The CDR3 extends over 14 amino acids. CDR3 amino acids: CASSPLPANYGYTF. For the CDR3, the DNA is TGCGCCAGCAGCCCCCTCCCAGCTAACTATGGCTACACCTTC.

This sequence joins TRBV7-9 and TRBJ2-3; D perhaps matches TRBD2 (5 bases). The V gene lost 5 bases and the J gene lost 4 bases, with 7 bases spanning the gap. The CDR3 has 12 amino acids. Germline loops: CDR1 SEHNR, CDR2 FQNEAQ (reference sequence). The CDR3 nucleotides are TGTGCCAGCAGCCTACTAGCAGATACGCAGTATTTT. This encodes CASSLLADTQYF.

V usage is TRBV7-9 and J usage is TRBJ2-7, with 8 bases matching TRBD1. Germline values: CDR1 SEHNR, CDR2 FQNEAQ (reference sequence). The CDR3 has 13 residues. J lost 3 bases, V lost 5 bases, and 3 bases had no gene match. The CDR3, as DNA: TGTGCCAGCAGCCGGACAGGGATCTACGAGCAGTACTTC. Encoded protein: CASSRTGIYEQYF.

The CDR3 DNA follows: TGTGCCAGCAGTACCTGGGGACAGGGTGCCAAGCAGTACTTC. Translation: CASSTWGQGAKQYF. The V gene is TRBV6-5, the J gene TRBJ2-7; the match to TRBD1 covers 9 bases. Germline CDR1 reads MNHEY; CDR2 reads SVGAGI. The CDR3 has 14 amino acids. V lost 5 bases and J lost 8; bases outside the gene matches: 10.

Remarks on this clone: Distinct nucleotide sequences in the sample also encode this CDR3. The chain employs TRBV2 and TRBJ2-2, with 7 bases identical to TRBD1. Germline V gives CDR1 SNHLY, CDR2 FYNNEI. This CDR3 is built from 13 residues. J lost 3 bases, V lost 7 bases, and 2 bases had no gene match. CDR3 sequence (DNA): TGTGCCAGCAAGGACAGGTACACCGGGGAGCTGTTTTTT. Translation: CASKDRYTGELFF.

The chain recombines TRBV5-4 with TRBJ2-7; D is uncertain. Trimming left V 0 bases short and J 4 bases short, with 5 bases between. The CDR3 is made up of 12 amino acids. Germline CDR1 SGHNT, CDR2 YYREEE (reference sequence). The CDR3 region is CASSLGAYEQYF. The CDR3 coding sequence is TGTGCCAGCAGCTTGGGGGCTTACGAGCAGTACTTC. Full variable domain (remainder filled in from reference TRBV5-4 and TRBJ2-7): ETGVTQSPTHLIKTRGQQVTLRCSSQSGHNTVSWYQQALGQGPQFIFQYYREEENGRGNFPPRFSGLQFPNYSSELNVNALELDDSALYLCASSLGAYEQYFGPGTRLTVT.

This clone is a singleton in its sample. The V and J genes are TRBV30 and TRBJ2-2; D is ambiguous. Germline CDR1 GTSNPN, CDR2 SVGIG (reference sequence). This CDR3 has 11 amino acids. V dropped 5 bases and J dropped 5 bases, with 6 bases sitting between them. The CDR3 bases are TGTGCCTGGCAGGTGACCGGGGAGCTGTTTTTT. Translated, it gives CAWQVTGELFF.

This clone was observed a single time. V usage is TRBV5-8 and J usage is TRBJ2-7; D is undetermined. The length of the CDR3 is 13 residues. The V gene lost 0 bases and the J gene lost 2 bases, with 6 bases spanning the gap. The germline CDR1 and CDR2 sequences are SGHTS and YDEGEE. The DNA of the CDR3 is TGTGCCAGCAGCTTGGGCAGTGCCTACGAGCAGTACTTC. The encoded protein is CASSLGSAYEQYF.

CDR3 sequence: CATSLTSGGSDEQFF. The CDR3 DNA reads TGTGCCACCAGCCTAACTAGCGGGGGGAGCGATGAGCAGTTCTTC. This chain joins TRBV15 and TRBJ2-1, with 12 bases fitting TRBD2. The CDR3 contains 15 residues. Looked up from germline, CDR1 is LNHNV and CDR2 is YYDKDF (reference sequence). V was pared by 5 bases and J by 8 bases, with 7 bases of the junction left unmatched.

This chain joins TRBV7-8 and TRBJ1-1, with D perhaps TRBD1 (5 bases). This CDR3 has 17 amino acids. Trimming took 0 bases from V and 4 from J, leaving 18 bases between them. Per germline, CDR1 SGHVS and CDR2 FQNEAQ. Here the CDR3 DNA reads TGTGCCAGCAGCTTAGCGCGGACATCATCAGAAGGCACTGAAGCTTTCTTT. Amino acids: CASSLARTSSEGTEAFF.

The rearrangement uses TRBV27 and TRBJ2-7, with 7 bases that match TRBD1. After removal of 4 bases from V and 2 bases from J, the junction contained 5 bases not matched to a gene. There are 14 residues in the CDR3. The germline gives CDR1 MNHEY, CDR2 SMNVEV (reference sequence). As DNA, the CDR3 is TGTGCCAGCAGTTGGGACAGCGATACCTACGAGCAGTACTTC. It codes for CASSWDSDTYEQYF.

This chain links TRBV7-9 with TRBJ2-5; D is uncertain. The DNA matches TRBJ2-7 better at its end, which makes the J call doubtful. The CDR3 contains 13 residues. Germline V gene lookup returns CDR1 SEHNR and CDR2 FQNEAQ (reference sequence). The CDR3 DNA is TGTGCCAGCAGCTTGGGCCCGCTTTACGAGCAGTACTTC. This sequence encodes CASSLGPLYEQYF.

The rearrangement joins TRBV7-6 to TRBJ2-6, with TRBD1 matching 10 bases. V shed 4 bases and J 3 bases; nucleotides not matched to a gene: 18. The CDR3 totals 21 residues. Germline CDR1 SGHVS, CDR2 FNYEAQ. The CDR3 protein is CASSSSSLGRDRGFGANVLTF. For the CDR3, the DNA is TGTGCCAGCAGCTCAAGCTCTCTAGGTCGGGACAGGGGATTTGGGGCCAACGTCCTGACTTTC.

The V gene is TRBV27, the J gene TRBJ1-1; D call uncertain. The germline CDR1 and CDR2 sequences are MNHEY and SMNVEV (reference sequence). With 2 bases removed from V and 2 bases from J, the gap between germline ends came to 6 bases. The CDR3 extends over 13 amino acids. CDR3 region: CASSLQINTEAFF. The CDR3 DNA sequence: TGTGCCAGCAGTTTACAGATTAACACTGAAGCTTTCTTT.